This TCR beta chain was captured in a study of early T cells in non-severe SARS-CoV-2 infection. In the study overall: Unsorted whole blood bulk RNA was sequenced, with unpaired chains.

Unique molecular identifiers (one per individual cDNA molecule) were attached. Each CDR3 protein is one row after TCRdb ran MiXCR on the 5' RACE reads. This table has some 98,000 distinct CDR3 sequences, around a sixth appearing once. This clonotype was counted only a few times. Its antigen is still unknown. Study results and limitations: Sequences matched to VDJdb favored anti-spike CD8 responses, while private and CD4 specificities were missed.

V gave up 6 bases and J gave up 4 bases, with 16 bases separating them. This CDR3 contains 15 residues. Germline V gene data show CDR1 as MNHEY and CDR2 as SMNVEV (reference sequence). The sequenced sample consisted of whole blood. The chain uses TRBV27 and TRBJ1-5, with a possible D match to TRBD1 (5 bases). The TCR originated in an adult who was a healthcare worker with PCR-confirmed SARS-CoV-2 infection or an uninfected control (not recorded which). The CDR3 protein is CASRPSETANQPQHF. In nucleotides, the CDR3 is TGTGCCAGCAGACCATCCGAGACAGCGAATCAGCCCCAGCATTTT.